These T cell receptor beta chains were read from a single sample in a study of blood T cell repertoires in COVID-19. TCRdb keeps only in-frame clones here, not all; method: immunoSEQ multiplex PCR. The sample holds 250,000 to 350,000 clones; 70% to 90% are singletons and the top ten take around 1%. The sample taken for sequencing was PBMCs or T cells enriched from blood (not recorded which). The receptor source for this set is a woman aged 25-40 years who had recovered from COVID-19. Each CDR3 is given with its conserved first and last residue. A D gene is named only where the DNA matches it firmly. Size is stated for part of the rows, as once, few or many counts, or as a class when the clone is expanded.

j_call,v_call,d_call,clone_size,cdr3_nt,cdr3_aa
TRBJ1-2,TRBV30,.,.,TGTGCCTGGAGTGCGGCAGGGCTCACCTTC,CAWSAAGLTF
TRBJ1-6,TRBV30,.,few,TGTGCCTGGAGCTTAGGACACCTGGATGTCTCACCCCTCCACTTT,CAWSLGHLDVSPLHF
TRBJ1-5,TRBV19,.,once,TGTGCCAGTAGTATATTCGGCAGGGACAATCAGCCCCAGCATTTT,CASSIFGRDNQPQHF
TRBJ2-5,TRBV7-2,TRBD2,.,TGTGCCAGCAGCTTACGGGGGACTAGCGGGGGGCGTACGAAGACCCAGTACTTC,CASSLRGTSGGRTKTQYF
TRBJ2-1,TRBV9,.,.,TGTGCCAGCAGCTCTAGAGGGGGTGAGCAGTTCTTC,CASSSRGGEQFF
TRBJ1-4,TRBV4-1,.,.,TGCGCCAGCAGCCAAGTCAGGGTAAAGCCCCCTGAAAAACTGTTTTTT,CASSQVRVKPPEKLFF
TRBJ1-2,TRBV5-1,.,.,TGCGCCAGCAGCATAACGACATATAACGTCTATGGCTACACCTTC,CASSITTYNVYGYTF
TRBJ1-3,TRBV30,.,.,TGTGCCTGGACATACATCTCTGGAAACACCATATATTTT,CAWTYISGNTIYF
TRBJ1-2,TRBV3-1/TRBV3-2,TRBD1,.,TGTGCCAGCAGCCCGGGACAGGGGAAAGGGAACTATGGCTACACCTTC,CASSPGQGKGNYGYTF
TRBJ1-2,TRBV5-1,.,.,TGCGCCAGCAGCTTGGCCGAAGGACATGGTGGCTACACCTTC,CASSLAEGHGGYTF
TRBJ1-1,TRBV19,.,.,TGTGCCAGTAGGGGCGGGGACACTGAAGCTTTCTTT,CASRGGDTEAFF
TRBJ2-2,TRBV11-2,.,.,TGTGCCAGCAGCTTAGAATTCAGGGCTACCGGGGAGCTGTTTTTT,CASSLEFRATGELFF
TRBJ2-3,TRBV2,.,.,TGTGCCAGACGAGAAGTGGGCACAGATACGCAGTATTTT,CARREVGTDTQYF
TRBJ2-5,TRBV6-1,TRBD2,.,TGTGCCAGCAGTGACGGACTAGCGGGAGTGGCCCAAAGTAGGACCCAGTACTTC,CASSDGLAGVAQSRTQYF